A selection of T cell receptor beta chains follows, all from one sample in a study of cytomegalovirus exposure and HLA in healthy donors. Here immunoSEQ multiplex PCR was the method, and the copy in TCRdb shows in-frame clones only, minus some. The table lists roughly 120,000 clones, approximately 74% of them singletons. The sample comprised PBMCs. The receptors come from a woman between 35 and 50 years old in good health and CMV-seropositive. Each CDR3 is given with its conserved first and last residue. D genes are given only for firm matches. A clone size is listed for some rows: how often the clone was seen (once, few, many), or a class if it is expanded.

cdr3_nt	cdr3_aa	clone_size	d_call	v_call	j_call
TGTGCCAGCAGCCAAGATCGAAGCGGGGGCTACAATGAGCAGTTCTTC	CASSQDRSGGYNEQFF	-	TRBD2	TRBV4-2	TRBJ2-1
TGTGCCAGCTCACCAGTTCTAAGCAACACTGAAGCTTTCTTT	CASSPVLSNTEAFF	few	-	TRBV18	TRBJ1-1
TGTGCCAGCAGTGACCAAACCGGCACTGAAGCTTTCTTT	CASSDQTGTEAFF	-	-	TRBV6-4	TRBJ1-1
TGTGCCAGTAGGAAGGGAGGCTCCTACGAGCAGTACTTC	CASRKGGSYEQYF	-	-	TRBV19	TRBJ2-7
TGTGCCTGGAGTGTTCCTCAGGGGCCCCAGCATTTT	CAWSVPQGPQHF	-	-	TRBV30	TRBJ1-5
TGTGCCAGTAGTGTCTGGACAGGGGGCAGATACAGGATGGTAGATGAAAAACTGTTTTTT	CASSVWTGGRYRMVDEKLFF	-	TRBD1	TRBV19	TRBJ1-4
TGTGCCAGCACTTTTAGCGGGGGCTACACCTTC	CASTFSGGYTF	-	-	TRBV6-6	TRBJ1-2
TGCGCCAGCAGCTTGGAATTTTATCTCACTGAAGCTTTCTTT	CASSLEFYLTEAFF	-	-	TRBV5-1	TRBJ1-1
TGTTCCAGCAGCTCTCTACTAGCGGACCCACACACAGATACGCAGTATTTT	CSSSSLLADPHTDTQYF	-	TRBD2	TRBV7-3	TRBJ2-3
TGCGCCACCCTTTGGGAGGACAGCAATCAGCCCCAGCATTTT	CATLWEDSNQPQHF	once	-	TRBV6-1	TRBJ1-5
TGCGCCAGCAGCTTGGCCCTAGCGGGAGCTGATACGCAGTATTTT	CASSLALAGADTQYF	-	TRBD2	TRBV5-1	TRBJ2-3
TGTGCCAGCAGTTCAGCCTATCTTGGGCGGGGACGCACTAATTCACCCCTCCACTTT	CASSSAYLGRGRTNSPLHF	few	-	TRBV7-9	TRBJ1-6
TGCGCCAGCAGTATGACCTCTAGCGGGGGCCTAGGGGGCAATGAGCAGTTCTTC	CASSMTSSGGLGGNEQFF	-	TRBD2	TRBV5-1	TRBJ2-1
TGTGCCAGCAGCTTAATACAGACTGAAGCTTTCTTT	CASSLIQTEAFF	few	-	TRBV7-8	TRBJ1-1
TGTGCCAGCAGTGGTCCAGGGACACAGGTCTACGAGCAGTACTTC	CASSGPGTQVYEQYF	-	-	TRBV2	TRBJ2-7
TGTGCCAGCAGCTTGACTAGTTCTCCCGGGGAGCTGTTTTTT	CASSLTSSPGELFF	-	-	TRBV9	TRBJ2-2
TGTGCCAGCAGCTTAGAAGGGGTCCCTCAGCCCCAGCATTTT	CASSLEGVPQPQHF	few	-	TRBV5-6	TRBJ1-5
TGTGCCAGCAAACTACAGGGACAGGGGGCGCTTGTAGGCTACACCTTC	CASKLQGQGALVGYTF	once	TRBD1	TRBV27	TRBJ1-2
TGTGCCAGCATCTCGGGAGGGCTCGCCGCAGATACGCAGTATTTT	CASISGGLAADTQYF	-	TRBD2	TRBV6-1	TRBJ2-3
TGTGCCAGCAGGAAACCCGGGACAGTCCACTACGAGCAGTACTTC	CASRKPGTVHYEQYF	-	TRBD1	TRBV2	TRBJ2-7
TGTTCCAGCAGCTTAGGGACAGGGGCCTATGGCTACACCTTC	CSSSLGTGAYGYTF	-	TRBD1	TRBV7-9	TRBJ1-2